This T cell receptor (beta chain) came from a study of shared clonotypes between healthy human individuals. The CDR3 consists of 16 residues. Trimming removed 1 base at V and 2 bases at J, with 14 bases between. The germline gives CDR1 SSHAT, CDR2 FNYEAQ (reference sequence). This clone came up many times. Other DNA sequences in the sample encode the same CDR3. Each replicate PCR on the sorted subsets used 200 to 250 ng DNA (roughly 32,000 T cell genomes). Sequencing used immunoSEQ multiplex PCR; TCRdb keeps in-frame clones, though not all of them. Of 640,000 or so clones in the sample, more than 70% are singletons; the top ten hold under 2%.

This chain links TRBV7-7 with TRBJ2-5; D is possibly TRBD2 (5 bases). Specimen: memory CD4+ T cells sorted from blood. This sample's subset: CD45RA-negative fraction. This TCR derives from a woman younger than 45 in good health. As DNA, the CDR3 is TGTGCCAGCAGCTTAGGATTAGCAGGCGGGCAAGAGACCCAGTACTTC. This gives the protein CASSLGLAGGQETQYF.